This T cell receptor (beta chain) was observed in a study of untreated major depressive disorder. Study-level findings and limits: Each subject's top five TRBV05-01 clones were all private. CD4+ T cells from depressed patients used TRBV05-01 (Vbeta 5.1) more often than controls.

Among patients, depression was moderate to severe. Roughly 30 ml of peripheral blood was collected per donor. This CDR3 is built from 15 residues. With 10 bases clipped from V and 5 bases from J, the junction kept 8 bases outside the gene matches. Germline CDR1 and CDR2: MNHNS and SASEGT. Worth noting for this clone: Antigen: not known.

Measured with immunoSEQ multiplex PCR; TCRdb has only the in-frame clones, and not every one. The table lists under 15,000 clones, around nine tenths of them singletons. Sequenced: CD4+ T cells from PBMCs. The chain links TRBV6-1 to TRBJ2-5, with 15 nucleotides matching TRBD2. The sequence derives from a woman in her twenties or thirties with major depressive disorder. DNA for the CDR3: TGTGCCATCACATGGACTAGCGGGAGGGAGGAGACCCAGTACTTC. This codes for CAITWTSGREETQYF.